Detailed here is one TCR beta chain. This entry comes from a study of blood T cell repertoires in COVID-19. Study context: PBMCs, B-cell-depleted T cells, or T cells provided the cDNA or gDNA that made up the material.

Original processing notes: Scientists estimated how many nucleated cells there were by amplifying reference gene primers. Here immunoSEQ multiplex PCR was the method, and the copy in TCRdb shows in-frame clones only, minus some. V and J calls and clone size are given by that table; D and trimming were obtained from the DNA. Seen here are 200,000 to 250,000 clones, roughly 86% observed once, and the top ten hold less than 3%. Germline loops: CDR1 MNHEY, CDR2 SMNVEV (reference sequence). CDR3 length: 15 residues. With V trimmed by 6 bases and J by 4 bases, 8 bases remained unmatched. The clonotype was recovered from a woman aged 55 to 70 with acute or convalescent COVID-19. The chain links TRBV27 to TRBJ2-7; TRBD2 matches at 11 bases. The sequencing sample was made of peripheral blood. In DNA form, the CDR3 reads TGTGCCAGCAGCCGTCTGACTAGCGGGGTTTACGAGCAGTACTTC. Translated: CASSRLTSGVYEQYF.